This passage covers 25 T cell receptor beta chains from one sample sequenced in a study of cytomegalovirus exposure and HLA in healthy donors. Primers for the PCR totalled 60 Vbeta and 13 Jbeta. Clones were read by immunoSEQ multiplex PCR, and TCRdb kept only the in-frame ones, dropping some. Among tens of thousands of clones, 80% were seen once, and the ten largest hold about 1.1%. Sequenced sample: PBMCs. The receptors here all came from a male donor in good health and CMV-seronegative.

The CDR3 sequence: CASSAVFQGYNEQFF. CDR3 DNA: TGTGCCAGTAGTGCAGTCTTCCAGGGGTACAATGAGCAGTTCTTC. The rearrangement links TRBV19 to TRBJ2-1; TRBD1 is a possible D gene (6 bases). Looked up from germline, CDR1 is LNHDA and CDR2 is SQIVND (reference sequence). CDR3 length: 15 amino acids. With 5 bases removed from V and 4 bases from J, the gap between germline ends came to 15 bases.

CDR3 region: CASSQVGGQGEETQYF. CDR3 sequence (DNA): TGCGCCAGCAGCCAAGTGGGGGGACAGGGCGAAGAGACCCAGTACTTC. The chain uses TRBV4-1 and TRBJ2-5; TRBD1 matches 9 bases. Germline V CDR1 and CDR2: MGHRA, YSYEKL. The V gene end was trimmed by 1 base and the J gene end by 3 bases; junction bases not matched to a gene: 6. This CDR3 spans 16 amino acids.

The genes are TRBV6-1 and TRBJ2-7; 7 bases align to TRBD1. V trimming: 3 bases; J trimming: 0 bases; junction bases outside the gene matches: 2. The CDR3 runs to 14 residues. Germline CDR1 and CDR2: MNHNS and SASEGT. The CDR3 sequence: CASSEDRSSYEQYF. DNA of the CDR3: TGTGCCAGCAGTGAGGACAGGAGCTCCTACGAGCAGTACTTC.

Here the CDR3 DNA reads TGCAGCGTTGCAACCGGGACAAGCTATTTAAATACGCAGTATTTT. Its protein product is CSVATGTSYLNTQYF. This chain connects TRBV29-1 to TRBJ2-3, with D possibly matching TRBD1 (6 bases). The CDR3 has 15 amino acids. The germline CDR1 and CDR2 sequences are SQVTM and ANQGSEA. Trimming removed 4 bases at V and 7 bases at J, with 21 bases between.

V usage is TRBV7-2 and J usage is TRBJ1-6, with a tentative D call TRBD1 (5 bases). The V end lost 2 bases, the J end lost 9 bases, and 5 bases lay between the germline ends. This CDR3 is built from 12 residues. Germline V gene sequence: CDR1 SGHTA, CDR2 FQGNSA. Here the CDR3 DNA reads TGTGCCAGCAGCTTAAGGGGTTCACCCCTCCACTTT. It specifies CASSLRGSPLHF. Full variable domain (outside the CDR3, taken from reference TRBV7-2 and TRBJ1-6): GAGVSQSPSNKVTEKGKDVELRCDPISGHTALYWYRQSLGQGLEFLIYFQGNSAPDKSGLPSDRFSAERTGGSVSTLTIQRTQQEDSAVYLCASSLRGSPLHFGNGTRLTVT.

The chain couples TRBV27 to TRBJ1-5, with TRBD1 as a possible D gene (5 bases). V lost 6 bases and J lost 4, with 10 bases in between. Germline CDR1 is MNHEY and CDR2 is SMNVEV (reference sequence). The CDR3 is made up of 13 amino acids. The DNA of the CDR3 is TGTGCCAGCAGCCTGACAGAAAATCAGCCCCAGCATTTT. Translated, it gives CASSLTENQPQHF.

V and J are TRBV7-6 and TRBJ1-5; 7 bases align to TRBD1. Per the germline V gene, CDR1 is SGHVS and CDR2 is FNYEAQ. The length of the CDR3 is 14 residues. V lost 6 bases and J lost 6; bases outside the gene matches: 8. CDR3 bases: TGTGCCAGCAGTGCAGGGGGGCATGTTCAGCCCCAGCATTTT. Its protein is CASSAGGHVQPQHF.

The count of this clone is one. The chain uses TRBV7-8 and TRBJ2-7; D not resolved. With 6 bases removed from V and 4 bases from J, the gap between germline ends came to 7 bases. Germline CDR1 SGHVS, CDR2 FQNEAQ. This CDR3 is built from 11 residues. CDR3 region: CASSSEYEQYF. As DNA, the CDR3 is TGTGCCAGCAGTTCAGAATACGAGCAGTACTTC.

The chain uses TRBV14 and TRBJ2-3; D may be TRBD2 (7 bases). Trimming shortened V by 10 bases and J by 3 bases, and 14 bases separated the two germline ends. Germline lookup yields CDR1 SGHDN and CDR2 FVKESK. The CDR3 length is 13 residues. The CDR3 loop is CANLRGGTDTQYF. For the CDR3, the DNA is TGTGCCAACCTCAGGGGAGGGACAGATACGCAGTATTTT.

V gene TRBV5-4 combines with J gene TRBJ2-3; maybe TRBD2 (6 bases). Trimming removed 3 bases from V and 0 bases from J, with 11 bases in between. Germline V gives CDR1 SGHNT, CDR2 YYREEE (reference sequence). CDR3 length: 15 amino acids. In nucleotides, the CDR3 is TGTGCCAGCAGCTCGGCGAGCGGGAGCACAGATACGCAGTATTTT. This gives the protein CASSSASGSTDTQYF. Variable domain in full (rest from reference TRBV5-4 and TRBJ2-3): ETGVTQSPTHLIKTRGQQVTLRCSSQSGHNTVSWYQQALGQGPQFIFQYYREEENGRGNFPPRFSGLQFPNYSSELNVNALELDDSALYLCASSSASGSTDTQYFGPGTRLTVL.

This chain joins TRBV19 and TRBJ2-6; 8 bases map to TRBD1. The germline V gene encodes CDR1 LNHDA and CDR2 SQIVND (reference sequence). J gave up 2 bases and V 3 bases, and 3 bases lay outside the gene matches. CDR3 length: 16 amino acids. CDR3 in DNA: TGTGCCAGTAGTATCCTACAGGGGGCTGGGGCCAACGTCCTGACTTTC. Translated: CASSILQGAGANVLTF.

The table lists this clone with a few counts. The rearrangement uses TRBV4-1 and TRBJ1-2; 9 bases agree with TRBD1. With 2 bases clipped from V and 8 bases from J, the junction kept 15 bases outside the gene matches. Germline CDR1 reads MGHRA; CDR2 reads YSYEKL. The length of the CDR3 is 17 residues. CDR3 coding DNA: TGCGCCAGCAGCCAATCACCCGGGACAGGGATTGGAGTGGGCTACACCTTC. Residues: CASSQSPGTGIGVGYTF.

The chain links TRBV11-2 to TRBJ2-5; 8 positions agree with TRBD2. Trimming removed 5 bases from V and 5 bases from J; junction bases left unmatched: 7. Looked up from germline, CDR1 is SGHAT and CDR2 is FQNNGV. This CDR3 spans 14 amino acids. CDR3 amino acids: CASSLNSGKETQYF. The CDR3 DNA sequence: TGTGCCAGCAGCCTGAATAGCGGGAAGGAGACCCAGTACTTC.

V is TRBV6-5 and J is TRBJ1-2; D remains ambiguous. Trimming left V 5 bases short and J 3 bases short, with 13 bases between. In germline, CDR1 is MNHEY, CDR2 SVGAGI. This CDR3 has 14 residues. The CDR3 DNA is TGTGCCAGCAGTGCCCAGACATCTTACTATGGCTACACCTTC. Translated, it gives CASSAQTSYYGYTF.

This clone has a single count. V usage is TRBV29-1 and J usage is TRBJ1-1; 8 nucleotides agree with TRBD1. Germline CDR1 SQVTM, CDR2 ANQGSEA. The CDR3 length is 15 residues. V shed 6 bases and J 3 bases; nucleotides not matched to a gene: 12. The CDR3 loop reads CSVKRAGGSDTEAFF. In DNA form, the CDR3 reads TGCAGCGTGAAACGAGCAGGGGGCTCGGACACTGAAGCTTTCTTT. The full variable domain, in which reference TRBV29-1 and TRBJ1-1 provide the parts outside the CDR3, is SAVISQKPSRDICQRGTSLTIQCQVDSQVTMMFWYRQQPGQSLTLIATANQGSEATYESGFVIDKFPISRPNLTFSTLTVSNMSPEDSSIYLCSVKRAGGSDTEAFFGQGTRLTVV.

V usage is TRBV15 and J usage is TRBJ1-2; D ambiguous. This CDR3 region has 15 residues. CDR1 and CDR2 from the germline V gene are LNHNV and YYDKDF (reference sequence). With 0 bases removed from V and 7 bases from J, the gap between germline ends came to 15 bases. In DNA form, the CDR3 reads TGTGCCACCAGCAGAGATCAGACTCTACCCGGTGGCTACACCTTC. Translated: CATSRDQTLPGGYTF.

The rearrangement joins TRBV15 to TRBJ2-1, with 7 bases fitting TRBD2. The CDR3 sequence is 15 residues long. Germline V gene lookup returns CDR1 LNHNV and CDR2 YYDKDF (reference sequence). J lost 6 bases, V lost 0 bases, and 5 bases had no gene match. Written as DNA, the CDR3 is TGTGCCACCAGCAGAGATGGTGGGGGGGTCAATGAGCAGTTCTTC. Translated: CATSRDGGGVNEQFF. The full variable domain, in which reference TRBV15 and TRBJ2-1 provide the parts outside the CDR3, is DAMVIQNPRYQVTQFGKPVTLSCSQTLNHNVMYWYQQKSSQAPKLLFHYYDKDFNNEADTPDNFQSRRPNTSFCFLDIRSPGLGDTAMYLCATSRDGGGVNEQFFGPGTRLTVL.

CDR3 in DNA: TGTGCCAGCAGTGAAAGACTAGAGGAGACCCAGTACTTC. Translating gives CASSERLEETQYF. The chain joins TRBV13 to TRBJ2-5; D is possibly TRBD2 (6 bases). The germline V gene encodes CDR1 PRHDT and CDR2 FYEKMQ (reference sequence). Trimming took 6 bases from V and 5 from J, leaving 13 bases between them. The CDR3 has 13 residues.

The gene calls are TRBV30 and TRBJ2-7; 9 nucleotides align to TRBD2. The CDR3 sequence is 15 residues long. With V trimmed by 8 bases and J by 5 bases, 16 bases remained unmatched. From germline, CDR1 is GTSNPN and CDR2 SVGIG (reference sequence). The CDR3 sequence is CAAEPYSGSSHEQYF. Here the CDR3 DNA reads TGTGCCGCCGAACCGTATAGCGGGAGTTCACACGAGCAGTACTTC.

The J gene is TRBJ2-5, the V gene TRBV4-1; 7 bases are a match to TRBD1. This CDR3 region has 14 residues. The trim removed 0 bases at V and 3 bases at J, leaving 1 base unmatched. The germline V gene encodes CDR1 MGHRA and CDR2 YSYEKL. The CDR3 region has the DNA TGCGCCAGCAGCCAAGAGGACAGGAAAGAGACCCAGTACTTC. This codes for CASSQEDRKETQYF.

This clone was counted once. At one of its ends the junction is not consistent with the germline gene, which may arise from a read error. The chain has TRBV2 and TRBJ1-5; possibly TRBD1 for D (5 bases). Per the germline V gene, CDR1 is SNHLY and CDR2 is FYNNEI. CDR3 size: 17 residues. Here the CDR3 DNA reads TGTGCCAGCAGTGAAAGGGGCAGGCCATATAGCAATCAGCCCCAGAATTTT. Its translation: CASSERGRPYSNQPQNF. Looking up the rest from reference TRBV2 and TRBJ1-5 gives the full variable domain: EPEVTQTPSHQVTQMGQEVILRCVPISNHLYFYWYRQILGQKVEFLVSFYNNEISEKSEIFDDQFSVERPDGSNFTLKIRSTKLEDSAMYFCASSERGRPYSNQPQNFGDGTRLSIL.

This chain connects TRBV25-1 to TRBJ2-7; 10 nucleotides line up with TRBD1. V dropped 2 bases and J dropped 6; count of bases not matched to a gene: 4. The CDR3 runs 14 residues. The V gene's germline CDR1 is MGHDK and CDR2 SYGVNS. The CDR3 DNA sequence: TGTGCCAGCAGTGAACTAGGGACAGGGGTCGAGCAGTACTTC. Residues: CASSELGTGVEQYF.

V is TRBV29-1 and J is TRBJ1-5; the D is unclear. The V end lost 8 bases, the J end lost 0 bases, and 8 bases lay between the germline ends. Germline CDR1 SQVTM, CDR2 ANQGSEA. The CDR3 consists of 12 residues. CDR3 bases: TGCAGCTTCAGTTATAGCAATCAGCCCCAGCATTTT. Amino acid sequence: CSFSYSNQPQHF.

This clone was seen a handful of times. J is TRBJ2-5 and V is TRBV7-9; 9 nucleotides line up with TRBD1. The CDR3 has 13 amino acids. Trimming at V came to 5 bases and at J to 4 bases, leaving 2 bases not matched to a gene. CDR1 is SEHNR and CDR2 is FQNEAQ in the germline V gene (reference sequence). CDR3 protein: CASSPTGGETQYF. Written as DNA, the CDR3 is TGTGCCAGCAGCCCGACAGGGGGAGAGACCCAGTACTTC.

The chain combines TRBV30 with TRBJ1-2, with unresolved D. Germline assignment: CDR1 GTSNPN and CDR2 SVGIG (reference sequence). Trimming pared 2 bases from V and 1 base from J, leaving 8 bases between. CDR3 size: 13 residues. CDR3 in amino acids: CAWSREINYGYTF. CDR3 DNA sequence: TGTGCCTGGAGTCGGGAGATTAACTATGGCTACACCTTC.